This T cell receptor beta chain was captured in a study of T cell responses to AZD1222 COVID-19 vaccine. Turning to this clone: The antigen is undetermined.

TCRdb keeps only in-frame clones here, not all; method: immunoSEQ multiplex PCR. The repertoire holds 100,000 to 120,000 clones, with 88% as singletons. There are 14 residues in the CDR3. In germline, CDR1 is SEHNR, CDR2 FQNEAQ (reference sequence). V was pared by 4 bases and J by 11 bases, with 5 bases of the junction left unmatched. Study-level findings and limits: The sample set comprised mostly white British donors with more females, and clonal diversity was possibly underestimated. Following two doses of AZD1222, Spike-specific TCR breadth and depth rose.

Source: peripheral blood, taken on day 0 of AZD1222 vaccination. The source is an adult in good health. V gene TRBV7-9 combines with J gene TRBJ1-6, with 10 bases aligning to TRBD1. The chain's CDR3 is CASSWDRGNPPLHF. As DNA, the CDR3 is TGTGCCAGCAGCTGGGACAGGGGAAACCCACCCCTCCACTTT.